Each of the 21 T cell receptor beta chains below was sequenced from the same sample in a study of blood T cell repertoires in COVID-19. Repertoires were generated with immunoSEQ multiplex PCR, while TCRdb's copy carries only in-frame clones and drops some. The table shows fewer than 250,000 clones, with 84% occurring only once. The sample taken for sequencing was peripheral blood. The source of these receptors is a man aged 50-59 years with acute or convalescent COVID-19.

The chain recombines TRBV7-8 with TRBJ1-5, with D possibly matching TRBD1 (6 bases). Germline lookup yields CDR1 SGHVS and CDR2 FQNEAQ. The CDR3 length is 15 residues. The V and J ends lost 4 bases and 3 bases respectively, with 13 bases between them. CDR3 region: CASSSRTVYNQPQHF. In DNA form, the CDR3 reads TGTGCCAGCAGCTCGCGGACAGTATACAATCAGCCCCAGCATTTT.

The V and J genes are TRBV9 and TRBJ1-3; 7 bases match TRBD1. V lost 0 bases and J lost 0; bases outside the gene matches: 12. Per the germline V gene, CDR1 is SGDLS and CDR2 is YYNGEE. This CDR3 comprises 19 residues. CDR3 bases: TGTGCCAGCAGCGTAGCTGGAGGGACAGCCTATTCCTCTGGAAACACCATATATTTT. It encodes CASSVAGGTAYSSGNTIYF.

As concerns this clone: Distinct nucleotide sequences in the sample also encode this CDR3. The chain recombines TRBV19 with TRBJ1-5, with TRBD1 matching over 8 bases. The CDR3 sequence is 14 residues long. Germline CDR1 and CDR2: LNHDA and SQIVND (reference sequence). Trimming removed 6 bases from V and 2 bases from J; junction bases left unmatched: 3. The CDR3 DNA reads as TGTGCCAGTAGCGGGACAGGCGGCAATCAGCCCCAGCATTTT. Encoded protein: CASSGTGGNQPQHF.

The chain combines TRBV5-4 with TRBJ1-5; 10 positions match TRBD1. Germline V lookup: CDR1 SGHNT, CDR2 YYREEE (reference sequence). The CDR3 is 15 residues long. The V segment lost 4 bases and the J segment 6 bases; nucleotides outside the gene matches: 7. Here the CDR3 reads CASSKEGQGIQPQHF. CDR3 in DNA: TGTGCCAGCAGCAAGGAGGGACAGGGGATTCAGCCCCAGCATTTT.

With regard to this clone: A junction boundary mismatches the germline segment, possibly from a read error. The V and J genes are TRBV28 and TRBJ2-7; a possible D gene is TRBD1 (6 bases). The CDR3 spans 10 residues. Germline V gives CDR1 MDHEN, CDR2 SYDVKM. In DNA, the CDR3 is TGTGCCAGCGGTCCGGGACACCTTTCGTTC. As protein: CASGPGHLSF.

Concerning this clone itself: One end of the junction does not line up with germline, which may come from a read error. The chain carries TRBV12-3 or TRBV12-4 and TRBJ2-1; perhaps TRBD1 as D (5 bases). The CDR3 spans 11 residues. This CDR3 is CASSLGRALIF. CDR3 nucleotides: TGTGCCAGCAGTTTAGGCAGGGCCCTTATCTTC.

This chain uses TRBV3-1 (or the pseudogene TRBV3-2) with TRBJ2-1, with D tentatively TRBD2 (7 bases). Germline V gene data show CDR1 as LGHDT and CDR2 as YNNKEL (reference sequence). The V gene lost 3 bases and the J gene lost 4 bases, with 13 bases spanning the gap. The length of the CDR3 is 15 residues. CDR3 residues: CASSQGASGYNEQFF. The CDR3 coding sequence is TGTGCCAGCAGCCAGGGGGCTAGCGGATACAATGAGCAGTTCTTC.

This clone was recorded once. This chain joins TRBV7-8 and TRBJ1-3; D is undetermined. The V and J ends lost 6 bases and 0 bases respectively, with 18 bases between them. Germline V gene sequence: CDR1 SGHVS, CDR2 FQNEAQ. The CDR3 has 17 residues. The CDR3 DNA follows: TGTGCCAGCAGTCCTAATGCCCTCCGGAGCTCTGGAAACACCATATATTTT. Translated: CASSPNALRSSGNTIYF.

Only one count was recorded for this clone. The chain joins TRBV7-9 to TRBJ2-3, with D unresolved. Trimming took 8 bases from V and 6 from J, leaving 18 bases between them. The germline V gene encodes CDR1 SEHNR and CDR2 FQNEAQ (reference sequence). This CDR3 comprises 14 residues. The CDR3 coding sequence is TGTGCCAGCCTAGTCCCCGCGAACATTGATACGCAGTATTTT. Translating it yields CASLVPANIDTQYF.

The V gene is TRBV6-5, the J gene TRBJ1-6; 7 positions agree with TRBD1. The trim removed 7 bases at V and 10 bases at J, leaving 7 bases unmatched. There are 13 residues in the CDR3. CDR1 and CDR2 (germline): MNHEY, SVGAGI. Here the CDR3 reads CASTRQGGSPLHF. As DNA, the CDR3 is TGTGCCAGCACCCGACAGGGCGGCTCACCCCTCCACTTT.

This clone turned up a few times. This chain uses TRBV4-1 with TRBJ2-7; D is undetermined. CDR3 length equals 14 residues. V was trimmed by 1 base and J by 4 bases, leaving 11 bases between them. Germline CDR1 reads MGHRA; CDR2 reads YSYEKL. In nucleotides, the CDR3 is TGCGCCAGCAGCCAAGTTGGTACAGCATACGAGCAGTACTTC. This codes for CASSQVGTAYEQYF.

The V call is TRBV7-9, the J call TRBJ2-7, with unresolved D. The germline V gene has CDR1 SEHNR and CDR2 FQNEAQ (reference sequence). CDR3 length: 14 amino acids. V gave up 0 bases and J gave up 2 bases, with 8 bases separating them. In DNA, the CDR3 is TGTGCCAGCAGCTTAGCGGAGATAGCCTACGAGCAGTACTTC. Protein product: CASSLAEIAYEQYF.

This clone was detected once. The sample carries other DNA sequences with the same CDR3. The chain employs TRBV5-1 and TRBJ2-3, with TRBD1 identical over 7 bases. Germline loops: CDR1 SGHRS, CDR2 YFSETQ. The CDR3 runs 15 residues. With V trimmed by 0 bases and J by 6 bases, 7 bases remained unmatched. CDR3 DNA sequence: TGCGCCAGCAGCTTGGGACAGGGTGCAGCGGATACGCAGTATTTT. It yields the protein CASSLGQGAADTQYF. Full variable domain (rest looked up from reference TRBV5-1 and TRBJ2-3): KAGVTQTPRYLIKTRGQQVTLSCSPISGHRSVSWYQQTPGQGLQFLFEYFSETQRNKGNFPGRFSGRQFSNSRSEMNVSTLELGDSALYLCASSLGQGAADTQYFGPGTRLTVL.

The V and J genes are TRBV28 and TRBJ2-1, with D perhaps TRBD2 (7 bases). Germline CDR1 MDHEN, CDR2 SYDVKM. Trimming cost V 3 bases and J 4 bases, with 13 bases left between them. This CDR3 spans 15 amino acids. In DNA, the CDR3 is TGTGCCAGCAGTTTCGCGGGGGCGCTTTACAATGAGCAGTTCTTC. This gives the protein CASSFAGALYNEQFF.

The chain recombines TRBV13 with TRBJ1-5; 9 positions match TRBD1. Trimming cost V 5 bases and J 0 bases; bases outside gene matches: 2. Per the germline V gene, CDR1 is PRHDT and CDR2 is FYEKMQ (reference sequence). The CDR3 runs to 15 residues. The CDR3 protein is CASSRTGDSNQPQHF. The CDR3 coding sequence is TGTGCCAGCAGCAGGACAGGGGATAGCAATCAGCCCCAGCATTTT.

This clone was counted a single time. The chain combines TRBV6-5 with TRBJ1-6; D call uncertain. The CDR3 extends over 14 amino acids. From germline, CDR1 is MNHEY and CDR2 SVGAGI. The V end lost 6 bases, the J end lost 8 bases, and 14 bases lay between the germline ends. The chain's CDR3 is CASRIVQVYSPLHF. CDR3 nucleotides: TGTGCCAGCAGAATTGTCCAGGTGTATTCACCCCTCCACTTT.

The chain has TRBV18 and TRBJ2-7; D unclear. Germline CDR1 KGHSH, CDR2 LQKENI. The CDR3 totals 14 residues. The V and J ends lost 2 bases and 2 bases respectively, with 10 bases between them. The CDR3 protein is CASSPSQATYEQYF. In DNA, the CDR3 is TGTGCCAGCTCACCATCGCAGGCGACCTACGAGCAGTACTTC.

The J gene is TRBJ2-1, the V gene TRBV10-3, with 7 bases that match TRBD2. Per the germline V gene, CDR1 is ENHRY and CDR2 is SYGVKD. CDR3 size: 18 residues. Germline trimming cut 0 bases from V and 3 bases from J; bases unmatched to any gene: 11. The CDR3 region has the DNA TGTGCCATCAGTGAGTCGGAGGGGCTAGCGGTCTTCTACAATGAGCAGTTCTTC. This translates into CAISESEGLAVFYNEQFF.

V usage is TRBV5-1 and J usage is TRBJ2-7; 11 bases align to TRBD1. The CDR3 loop spans 16 amino acids. The germline V gene encodes CDR1 SGHRS and CDR2 YFSETQ. J lost 0 bases, V lost 0 bases, and 2 bases had no gene match. As DNA, the CDR3 is TGCGCCAGCAGCTTGGAAGGGACAGGGGGCTCCTACGAGCAGTACTTC. This encodes CASSLEGTGGSYEQYF.

This clone was seen more than once but under ten times. The V and J genes are TRBV18 and TRBJ1-4; 7 nucleotides align to TRBD1. The CDR3 extends over 17 amino acids. V trimming: 3 bases; J trimming: 8 bases; junction bases outside the gene matches: 15. The germline CDR1 and CDR2 sequences are KGHSH and LQKENI. Here the CDR3 DNA reads TGTGCCAGCTCACCCCGCCTAACGACAGGGCAGGTCGAAAAACTGTTTTTT. It codes for CASSPRLTTGQVEKLFF. Full variable domain (outside the CDR3, taken from reference TRBV18 and TRBJ1-4): NAGVMQNPRHLVRRRGQEARLRCSPMKGHSHVYWYRQLPEEGLKFMVYLQKENIIDESGMPKERFSAEFPKEGPSILRIQQVVRGDSAAYFCASSPRLTTGQVEKLFFGSGTQLSVL.

This clone was seen once. The chain employs TRBV7-2 and TRBJ2-5; TRBD1 aligns across 11 bases. V dropped 5 bases and J dropped 4; count of bases not matched to a gene: 6. The CDR3 sequence is 15 residues long. CDR1 SGHTA and CDR2 FQGNSA come from the germline V gene. DNA of the CDR3: TGTGCCAGCAGCCTCTACGGGACAGGGGGAGAGACCCAGTACTTC. Its translation is CASSLYGTGGETQYF.